A single sample is the source of the 32 T cell receptor beta chains below, sequenced in a study of Graves' ophthalmopathy and Graves' hyperthyroidism. RNA transcripts yielded amplified TCR beta CDR3 regions. First-round RT-PCR with HTBI primers preceded a second-round multiplex PCR. TCRdb ran MiXCR on the multiplex PCR reads and lists one entry per CDR3 protein. The sample has approximately 640,000 distinct CDR3 sequences, about 38% seen once. The sequencing input was peripheral blood. The receptors were gathered from an adult man with Graves' ophthalmopathy.

There are many counts of this clonotype. The CDR3 here is CASRAGQNSPLHF. CDR3 coding DNA: TGTGCCAGTCGTGCAGGGCAGAATTCACCCCTCCACTTT. The chain employs TRBV19 and TRBJ1-6; maybe TRBD1 (5 bases). Trimming took off 8 bases at V and 7 bases at J, with 12 bases between the two ends. Germline-derived CDR1 and CDR2 are LNHDA and SQIVND (reference sequence). The CDR3 sequence is 13 residues long.

Worth noting for this clonotype: The junction does not match germline at one end; this may be a read error. The V and J genes are TRBV7-2 and TRBJ2-7, with 7 nucleotides matching TRBD2. CDR3 length: 15 amino acids. Germline V lookup: CDR1 SGHTA, CDR2 FQGNSA. The CDR3 spells CASSSKQGGPYGQYF. The CDR3 DNA reads as TGTGCCAGCAGCTCAAAGCAGGGAGGGCCTTACGGGCAGTACTTC.

This clonotype has a single count. A read error may explain this, as a much larger clone is one base away. CDR3 nucleotides: TGTGCCAGCAGACCCCCAGGGAACAGAAGAAGCTCCTACGAGCAGTACTTC. Protein sequence: CASRPPGNRRSSYEQYF. The rearrangement joins TRBV7-9 to TRBJ2-7; D possibly corresponds to TRBD1 (5 bases). V was clipped by 6 bases and J by 0 bases, with 21 bases between them. From germline, CDR1 is SEHNR and CDR2 FQNEAQ (reference sequence). The CDR3 spans 17 residues.

This clonotype was detected once. The V and J genes are TRBV29-1 and TRBJ1-2, with 7 positions matching TRBD1. The CDR3 sequence is 13 residues long. The V gene's germline CDR1 is SQVTM and CDR2 ANQGSEA. The ends lost 4 bases at V and 4 bases at J; junction bases unmatched: 6. The CDR3, as DNA: TGCAGCGTTGGGTGGGGACAGACCTATGGCTACACCTTC. It yields the protein CSVGWGQTYGYTF.

This clonotype was recorded at least ten times. The chain has TRBV7-8 and TRBJ2-6; weak D call: TRBD2 (6 bases). Germline V gene sequence: CDR1 SGHVS, CDR2 FQNEAQ. The CDR3 is 18 amino acids. V lost 4 bases, J lost 0 bases, and 16 bases lay in between. The CDR3 nucleotides are TGTGCCAGCAGCTCCTCCATTGACGGGAGCTCTGGGGCCAACGTCCTGACTTTC. Protein product: CASSSSIDGSSGANVLTF.

This chain connects TRBV19 to TRBJ1-3; 12 bases line up with TRBD1. The CDR3 is 17 amino acids. The J segment lost 1 base and the V segment lost 3 bases, leaving 4 bases of the junction unmatched. CDR1 is LNHDA and CDR2 is SQIVND in the germline V gene (reference sequence). CDR3 in amino acids: CASSMVGQGASGNTIYF. CDR3 in DNA: TGTGCCAGTAGTATGGTGGGACAGGGGGCTTCTGGAAACACCATATATTTT.

The chain recombines TRBV2 with TRBJ1-6, with 8 bases matching TRBD1. The length of the CDR3 is 16 residues. V was pared by 3 bases and J by 7 bases, with 8 bases of the junction left unmatched. Looked up from germline, CDR1 is SNHLY and CDR2 is FYNNEI. This chain's CDR3 is CASSDRQGSRNSPLHF. Here the CDR3 DNA reads TGTGCCAGCAGTGACCGACAGGGGTCGCGCAATTCACCCCTCCACTTT.

This chain uses TRBV15 with TRBJ1-5; D possibly corresponds to TRBD1 (5 bases). CDR1 is LNHNV and CDR2 is YYDKDF in the germline V gene (reference sequence). Trimming left V 0 bases short and J 11 bases short, with 11 bases between. There are 13 residues in the CDR3. The CDR3 sequence: CATSRDRRGTQHF. Written as DNA, the CDR3 is TGTGCCACCAGCAGAGATCGACGGGGGACCCAGCATTTT.

The chain couples TRBV7-7 to TRBJ2-5, with D perhaps matching TRBD2 (5 bases). The germline V gene encodes CDR1 SSHAT and CDR2 FNYEAQ (reference sequence). Trimming removed 1 base at V and 5 bases at J, with 20 bases between. The CDR3 loop spans 17 amino acids. The CDR3 region is CASSLGVGKRSVETQYF. Written as DNA, the CDR3 is TGTGCCAGCAGCTTAGGCGTAGGGAAGCGGAGTGTTGAGACCCAGTACTTC.

Comment on this clonotype: One junction end disagrees with the germline gene, perhaps due to a read error. This chain joins TRBV2 and TRBJ2-5; 11 bases map to TRBD2. Germline V gene sequence: CDR1 SNHLY, CDR2 FYNNEI. The CDR3 spans 13 residues. The CDR3, as DNA: TGTGCCACCAGTCTAGCGGGGGGAAAGACCCAGTACTTC. It specifies CATSLAGGKTQYF.

This clonotype occurred many times. The chain employs TRBV12-3 or TRBV12-4 and TRBJ1-1; D remains unclear. The CDR3 length is 15 residues. V was shortened by 2 bases and J by 1 base, with 11 bases between the two germline ends. The CDR3 DNA reads TGTGCCAGCAGTTTATACGGCACAGCGAACACTGAAGCTTTCTTT. Translated, it gives CASSLYGTANTEAFF.

This clonotype was counted at least ten times. The chain is built from TRBV14 and TRBJ1-1; D uncertain. This CDR3 has 13 residues. The germline V gene has CDR1 SGHDN and CDR2 FVKESK. Trimming shortened V by 2 bases and J by 6 bases, and 10 bases separated the two germline ends. CDR3 DNA: TGTGCCAGCAGCCAATTCAAGGTCGCTGAAGCTTTCTTT. Its translation: CASSQFKVAEAFF.

This clonotype was detected many times. This sequence joins TRBV9 and TRBJ1-6; 7 bases line up with TRBD1. J lost 7 bases, V lost 0 bases, and 4 bases had no gene match. The CDR3 has 15 amino acids. Germline V gene lookup returns CDR1 SGDLS and CDR2 YYNGEE. The CDR3 coding sequence is TGTGCCAGCAGCGTAGATGGGACAGAGAATTCACCCCTCCACTTT. Its translation: CASSVDGTENSPLHF.

This clonotype was detected a few times. This rearrangement joins TRBV19 to TRBJ2-2; the match to TRBD1 covers 10 bases. Trimming removed 1 base from V and 4 bases from J; junction bases left unmatched: 3. The CDR3 runs to 16 residues. From germline, CDR1 is LNHDA and CDR2 SQIVND (reference sequence). CDR3 loop: CASSIGGQGTTGELFF. In DNA, the CDR3 is TGTGCCAGTAGTATAGGGGGACAGGGGACCACCGGGGAGCTGTTTTTT.

The CDR3 DNA reads as TGCAGTGCTAGAGATGTTCACACAGGGGGCGGGGAGACCCAGTACTTC. Its protein product is CSARDVHTGGGETQYF. The chain joins TRBV20-1 to TRBJ2-5, with TRBD1 matching over 9 bases. The CDR3 is 16 residues long. Germline CDR1 DFQATT, CDR2 SNEGSKA (reference sequence). Trimming took 0 bases from V and 5 from J; bases not matched to a gene: 10.

The chain has TRBV2 and TRBJ1-4, with TRBD1 matching 8 bases. J lost 6 bases, V lost 5 bases, and 8 bases had no gene match. Germline V CDR1 and CDR2: SNHLY, FYNNEI. The CDR3 loop spans 15 amino acids. The CDR3 DNA reads as TGTGCCAGCAGTAAAACAGGGGGGGCTTATGAAAAACTGTTTTTT. This translates into CASSKTGGAYEKLFF.

V and J are TRBV5-6 and TRBJ1-2; the D gene is possibly TRBD1 (5 bases). CDR3 length: 15 amino acids. With 7 bases removed from V and 0 bases from J, the gap between germline ends came to 16 bases. CDR1 and CDR2 (germline): SGHDT, YYEEEE. The CDR3 DNA reads as TGTGCCAGCTCGTCTTGGGGCGCGTCTAACTATGGCTACACCTTC. Protein: CASSSWGASNYGYTF.

In regard to this clonotype: This may arise from a read error, as a much more abundant clone is one base away. The J gene is TRBJ1-3, the V gene TRBV7-9; tentatively, D is TRBD1 (5 bases). The CDR3 has 16 amino acids. The germline V gene encodes CDR1 SEHNR and CDR2 FQNEAQ (reference sequence). CDR3 sequence reads: CASSPSAGRAGNAIYF. CDR3 nucleotides: TGTGCCAGCAGCCCGTCAGCCGGCAGGGCTGGAAACGCCATATATTTT.

V gene TRBV12-3 or TRBV12-4 combines with J gene TRBJ1-3, with D maybe TRBD1 (6 bases). V was trimmed by 5 bases and J by 9 bases, leaving 20 bases between them. The length of the CDR3 is 15 residues. CDR3 in DNA: TGTGCCAGCAGTCCTGACACGACGAGGGGGGGCACCATATATTTT. The encoded protein is CASSPDTTRGGTIYF.

The chain couples TRBV6-5 to TRBJ1-5; TRBD1 aligns across 10 bases. The CDR3 runs 13 residues. After removal of 8 bases from V and 6 bases from J, the junction contained 4 bases not matched to a gene. From germline, CDR1 is MNHEY and CDR2 SVGAGI. CDR3 sequence reads: CASGQGGGQPQHF. CDR3 DNA: TGTGCCAGCGGACAGGGGGGAGGTCAGCCCCAGCATTTT.

This clonotype was counted a single time. The chain is built from TRBV29-1 and TRBJ2-7, with TRBD2 matching over 7 bases. The V gene end was trimmed by 6 bases and the J gene end by 2 bases; junction bases not matched to a gene: 7. The CDR3 is 13 amino acids. Germline V gene data show CDR1 as SQVTM and CDR2 as ANQGSEA. In DNA, the CDR3 is TGCAGCGTAGCAGCGGGATTAACCTACGAGCAGTACTTC. Translation: CSVAAGLTYEQYF.

This clonotype was recorded many times. The V gene is TRBV11-3, the J gene TRBJ2-2; D remains unclear. Trimming took off 3 bases at V and 6 bases at J, with 8 bases between the two ends. The germline V gene has CDR1 SGHNT and CDR2 YENEEA. The CDR3 is 13 amino acids. The CDR3 nucleotides are TGTGCCAGCAGCTTCCCGTCCGCCGGGGAGCTGTTTTTT. It yields the protein CASSFPSAGELFF.

The count of this clonotype is one. The rearrangement joins TRBV2 to TRBJ2-2, with D possibly matching TRBD1 (5 bases). Trimming pared 4 bases from V and 8 bases from J, leaving 17 bases between. Germline V gene data show CDR1 as SNHLY and CDR2 as FYNNEI. The CDR3 contains 15 residues. In DNA form, the CDR3 reads TGTGCCAGCAGTGGGGGCGAGGCCCTAGGGGGGGAGCTGTTTTTT. Its translation is CASSGGEALGGELFF.

V gene TRBV12-3 or TRBV12-4 combines with J gene TRBJ1-1; possibly TRBD1 for D (6 bases). The V gene lost 1 base and the J gene lost 5 bases, with 14 bases spanning the gap. The CDR3 consists of 15 residues. CDR3 nucleotide sequence: TGTGCCAGCAGTTTAGATGGACAAGGGGGTACTGAAGCTTTCTTT. It translates to CASSLDGQGGTEAFF.

The rearrangement joins TRBV15 to TRBJ1-6; 7 bases are a match to TRBD1. The trim removed 5 bases at V and 12 bases at J, leaving 10 bases unmatched. This CDR3 has 14 residues. Germline values: CDR1 LNHNV, CDR2 YYDKDF (reference sequence). Here the CDR3 DNA reads TGTGCCACCAGCGGTACAGGGGTAGCGGAACCCCTCCACTTT. Amino acids: CATSGTGVAEPLHF.

The chain couples TRBV29-1 to TRBJ1-1; no firm D call. Trimming left V 6 bases short and J 6 bases short, with 11 bases between. Per the germline V gene, CDR1 is SQVTM and CDR2 is ANQGSEA. The CDR3 runs 11 residues. CDR3 sequence: CSVVGNPEAFF. In DNA, the CDR3 is TGCAGCGTAGTAGGAAACCCTGAAGCTTTCTTT.

This clonotype came up a few times. J is TRBJ2-2 and V is TRBV5-1, with D possibly matching TRBD2 (6 bases). This CDR3 region has 13 residues. Per germline, CDR1 SGHRS and CDR2 YFSETQ. Trimming cost V 5 bases and J 6 bases, with 11 bases left between them. As DNA, the CDR3 is TGCGCCAGCAGAACGGGAGCGGCCGGGGAGCTGTTTTTT. Translated: CASRTGAAGELFF.

With respect to this clonotype: One end of the junction fails to match germline, which may point to a read error. The V gene is TRBV20-1, the J gene TRBJ1-5, with TRBD1 matching 10 bases. Germline lookup yields CDR1 DFQATT and CDR2 SNEGSKA (reference sequence). This CDR3 comprises 13 residues. CDR3 amino acids: CSAQTGGNQPLHF. The CDR3 coding sequence is TGCAGTGCTCAGACAGGGGGCAATCAGCCCCTGCATTTT.

This rearrangement joins TRBV3-1 to TRBJ1-2, with a weak D call TRBD1 (5 bases). Germline V gene sequence: CDR1 LGHDT, CDR2 YNNKEL (reference sequence). The ends were cut back, 5 bases at V and 0 bases at J, with 13 bases in the middle. CDR3 length: 15 residues. The CDR3 spells CASSRTGRTNYGYTF. The CDR3, as DNA: TGTGCCAGCAGCAGAACGGGACGGACTAACTATGGCTACACCTTC.

In the case of this clonotype: A read error may be the cause here, since a much bigger clone is one base away. The chain employs TRBV2 and TRBJ1-5; no reliable D call. V lost 6 bases, J lost 5 bases, and 11 bases lay in between. The CDR3 runs to 13 residues. Germline-derived CDR1 and CDR2 are SNHLY and FYNNEI. CDR3 DNA sequence: TGTGCCAGCAGGCCCGCCCCCTATCAGCCCCAGCATTTT. Protein sequence: CASRPAPYQPQHF.

This rearrangement joins TRBV7-3 to TRBJ1-2; 8 bases fit TRBD1. CDR3 length: 15 amino acids. Germline V CDR1 and CDR2: SGHTA, FQGTGA. Germline trimming cut 5 bases from V and 5 bases from J; bases unmatched to any gene: 10. The CDR3 sequence is CASSPGTGLGYGYTF. In DNA, the CDR3 is TGTGCCAGCAGCCCCGGGACAGGTCTGGGATATGGCTACACCTTC.

This clonotype appeared many times. For the CDR3, the DNA is TGTGCCAGCAGCCCAGGGCTCAATTCACCCCTCCACTTT. Protein: CASSPGLNSPLHF. V gene TRBV9 combines with J gene TRBJ1-6; weak D call: TRBD1 (5 bases). Germline loops: CDR1 SGDLS, CDR2 YYNGEE. V lost 4 bases, J lost 7 bases, and 9 bases lay in between. The CDR3 is 13 amino acids.